The 12 T cell receptor beta chains below come from one sample, sequenced in a study of CD8 T cells in Susac syndrome. cDNA came from about 0.51 to 1 ug RNA primed by random hexamers. TCRdb re-called the immunoSEQ multiplex PCR reads through MiXCR, storing one row per CDR3 protein. The data hold roughly 200,000 distinct CDR3 sequences, with 85% to 95% observed a single time. Sequencing input: CD4+ T cells from PBMCs. These receptors were taken from a human donor in good health.

The gene calls are TRBV5-6 and TRBJ2-7; D is unresolved. V lost 1 base and J lost 6, with 11 bases in between. This CDR3 has 13 amino acids. Germline V gene lookup returns CDR1 SGHDT and CDR2 YYEEEE. The CDR3 spells CASSLTARGEQYV. CDR3 nucleotides: TGTGCCAGCAGCTTGACGGCCCGAGGCGAGCAGTACGTC.

The CDR3 DNA reads TGCGCCAGCAGCCAAGGAGCCGGAGAGCACAGGGCCCTACGGCGCTATGGCTACACCTTC. It specifies CASSQGAGEHRALRRYGYTF. The rearrangement uses TRBV4-3 and TRBJ1-2; D might be TRBD1 (6 bases). Germline loops: CDR1 LGHNA, CDR2 YSLEER. This CDR3 has 20 residues. V was shortened by 1 base and J by 4 bases, with 28 bases between the two germline ends.

This rearrangement joins TRBV6-1 to TRBJ2-7; D is ambiguous. CDR1 is MNHNS and CDR2 is SASEGT in the germline V gene. The CDR3 consists of 14 residues. V was shortened by 0 bases and J by 3 bases, with 9 bases between the two germline ends. CDR3 region: CASSEAGVGYEQYF. In DNA form, the CDR3 reads TGTGCCAGCAGTGAAGCTGGGGTGGGCTACGAGCAGTACTTC.

V usage is TRBV3-1 and J usage is TRBJ1-4; no clear D. Trimming pared 1 base from V and 5 bases from J, leaving 8 bases between. The germline gives CDR1 LGHDT, CDR2 YNNKEL (reference sequence). The CDR3 is made up of 14 amino acids. The CDR3 sequence is CASSQAGTNEKLFF. The DNA for the CDR3 is TGTGCCAGCAGCCAAGCGGGAACAAATGAAAAACTGTTTTTT.

The chain uses TRBV4-3 and TRBJ2-3; D is ambiguous. CDR1 is LGHNA and CDR2 is YSLEER in the germline V gene. V was trimmed by 1 base and J by 3 bases, leaving 5 bases between them. The CDR3 loop spans 13 amino acids. CDR3 residues: CASSQGHTDTQYF. The CDR3 DNA reads as TGCGCCAGCAGCCAAGGACATACAGATACGCAGTATTTT.

V usage is TRBV5-6 and J usage is TRBJ2-7; D is possibly TRBD1 or TRBD2 (5 bases each). CDR1 and CDR2 (germline): SGHDT, YYEEEE. V lost 0 bases to trimming and J lost 3 bases, with 16 bases between them. The CDR3 covers 16 residues. The CDR3 coding sequence is TGTGCCAGCAGCTTGGGGGGGACGGAGTTGCGCTACGAGCAGTACTTC. As protein: CASSLGGTELRYEQYF.

The chain is built from TRBV3-1 and TRBJ1-1; tentative D call: TRBD1 (5 bases). The CDR3 loop spans 12 amino acids. The V end lost 1 base, the J end lost 10 bases, and 10 bases lay between the germline ends. The germline CDR1 and CDR2 sequences are LGHDT and YNNKEL (reference sequence). The CDR3 spells CASSQVAGTAFF. The CDR3 DNA sequence: TGTGCCAGCAGCCAAGTGGCAGGGACAGCTTTCTTT.

V gene TRBV2 combines with J gene TRBJ2-4, with a weak D call TRBD1 (6 bases). V dropped 4 bases and J dropped 3 bases, with 13 bases sitting between them. In germline, CDR1 is SNHLY, CDR2 FYNNEI. The CDR3 is 15 amino acids. CDR3 in amino acids: CASSGSRTVKNIQYF. CDR3 in DNA: TGTGCCAGCAGTGGGTCCCGGACAGTCAAAAACATTCAGTACTTC.

The DNA of the CDR3 is TGCGCCAGCAGCCGAGGACAGGGCCTGGCCTACAATGAGCAGTTCTTC. Its protein product is CASSRGQGLAYNEQFF. The chain couples TRBV4-1 to TRBJ2-1; 8 bases align to TRBD1. V lost 4 bases, J lost 2 bases, and 7 bases stayed unmatched. The CDR3 is made up of 16 amino acids. CDR1 and CDR2 from the germline V gene are MGHRA and YSYEKL.

The V and J genes are TRBV20-1 and TRBJ1-5, with 10 bases aligning to TRBD1. The J segment lost 2 bases and the V segment lost 1 base, leaving 14 bases of the junction unmatched. This CDR3 is built from 19 residues. Germline V lookup: CDR1 DFQATT, CDR2 SNEGSKA (reference sequence). CDR3 protein: CSARAPRDRGRNGNQPQHF. The CDR3 DNA is TGCAGTGCTAGAGCCCCCAGGGACAGGGGACGGAATGGCAATCAGCCCCAGCATTTT.

The chain has TRBV20-1 and TRBJ1-2; weak D call: TRBD1 (5 bases). Trimming left V 4 bases short and J 4 bases short, with 13 bases between. CDR1 is DFQATT, CDR2 SNEGSKA, per germline (reference sequence). This CDR3 spans 13 amino acids. The CDR3 DNA sequence: TGCAGTGCTACAGGGCGGGACGGCTATGGCTACACCTTC. Residues: CSATGRDGYGYTF.

V and J are TRBV12-5 and TRBJ2-7; D may match TRBD1 or TRBD2 (6 bases each). Germline V gene sequence: CDR1 LGHNT, CDR2 FRNRAP. The CDR3 totals 12 residues. Trimming took off 11 bases at V and 6 bases at J, with 17 bases between the two ends. CDR3 protein: CAPWGGGGEQYV. In DNA, the CDR3 is TGTGCTCCCTGGGGCGGAGGGGGCGAGCAGTACGTC.